Presented here are 28 T cell receptor beta chains from one specimen sequenced in a study of T cells in narcolepsy. The method was immunoSEQ multiplex PCR; TCRdb's version includes in-frame clones alone and lacks a portion of them. The sample consists of 15,000 to 20,000 clones, roughly 72% of them appearing once. Sequencing was carried out using CD45RA- memory CD8+ T cells from PBMCs. These receptors originate from a human donor with narcolepsy.

The chain is built from TRBV9 and TRBJ2-7; D is possibly TRBD2 (5 bases). The CDR3 runs to 15 residues. Trimming left V 0 bases short and J 3 bases short, with 13 bases between. Germline V gene data show CDR1 as SGDLS and CDR2 as YYNGEE. The chain's CDR3 is CASSVGWGEVYEQYF. For the CDR3, the DNA is TGTGCCAGCAGCGTAGGGTGGGGAGAAGTCTACGAGCAGTACTTC.

The chain couples TRBV9 to TRBJ2-5, with TRBD1 as a possible D gene (6 bases). Deletions cut 4 bases from V and 6 bases from J, with 19 bases between. The germline gives CDR1 SGDLS, CDR2 YYNGEE. The CDR3 sequence is 15 residues long. The CDR3 here is CASSPGVGAIQTQYF. CDR3 nucleotide sequence: TGTGCCAGCAGCCCCGGTGTGGGGGCCATTCAGACCCAGTACTTC.

This clone rates as medium-sized (0.01 to 0.1%). The chain uses TRBV15 and TRBJ2-5; unclear D gene. V was clipped by 2 bases and J by 2 bases, with 6 bases between them. There are 13 residues in the CDR3. Germline assignment: CDR1 LNHNV and CDR2 YYDKDF (reference sequence). In DNA, the CDR3 is TGTGCCACCAGCAGAAAGATACAAGAGACCCAGTACTTC. Translation gives CATSRKIQETQYF.

The sample holds a few counts of this clone. This sequence joins TRBV5-1 and TRBJ1-1; 9 positions match TRBD1. Trimming removed 0 bases from V and 4 bases from J; junction bases left unmatched: 7. Germline lookup yields CDR1 SGHRS and CDR2 YFSETQ. The length of the CDR3 is 16 residues. CDR3 coding DNA: TGCGCCAGCAGCTTGGCCGCCCGGACAGGGGTCACTGAAGCTTTCTTT. Translating it yields CASSLAARTGVTEAFF.

CDR3 region: CASSLSLAGGLGGELFF. As DNA, the CDR3 is TGTGCCAGCAGCTTGTCTCTAGCGGGGGGTCTCGGCGGGGAGCTGTTTTTT. The chain combines TRBV4-2 with TRBJ2-2; 11 bases line up with TRBD2. The V and J ends lost 5 bases and 7 bases, in that order; junction bases with no gene match: 12. The germline V gene encodes CDR1 LGHNA and CDR2 YNFKEQ. CDR3 length: 17 amino acids.

The V call is TRBV6-5, the J call TRBJ2-7; tentatively, D is TRBD1 or TRBD2 (5 bases each). From germline, CDR1 is MNHEY and CDR2 SVGAGI. The CDR3 has 13 residues. Trimming stripped 5 bases from V and 3 bases from J, with 11 bases between. The CDR3, as DNA: TGTGCCAGCAGTGTCGGGACGAACTACGAGCAGTACTTC. It translates to CASSVGTNYEQYF.

This clone was seen a few times. The rearrangement joins TRBV7-8 to TRBJ2-7; 7 positions match TRBD1. This CDR3 is 15 amino acids long. CDR1 and CDR2 (germline): SGHVS, FQNEAQ. The trim removed 5 bases at V and 5 bases at J, leaving 12 bases unmatched. The CDR3: CASSILTDRENEQYF. The DNA for the CDR3 is TGTGCCAGCAGCATACTAACCGACAGGGAGAACGAGCAGTACTTC.

On this clone: Lacking the conserved final phenylalanine or tryptophan, this CDR3 likely reflects a read error. It is unclear where the CDR3 begins or ends on the DNA, so no DNA is shown, and the CDR3 is as TCRdb lists it. The J gene is TRBJ1-1, the V gene TRBV5-1. The CDR3 is made up of 17 amino acids, end residues included. The germline V gene encodes CDR1 SGHRS and CDR2 YFSETQ. The CDR3 sequence is CASSPGGYLGLNTEAFS.

The J gene is TRBJ1-2, the V gene TRBV4-1; D unclear. Trimming stripped 3 bases from V and 0 bases from J, with 11 bases between. The germline CDR1 and CDR2 sequences are MGHRA and YSYEKL. The CDR3 sequence is 15 residues long. The CDR3 loop is CASSQVGEANYGYTF. The CDR3 region has the DNA TGCGCCAGCAGCCAGGTTGGGGAAGCTAACTATGGCTACACCTTC.

Within the sample, this clone is medium-sized. The chain carries TRBV7-9 and TRBJ1-5; 8 positions agree with TRBD1. With 4 bases clipped from V and 7 bases from J, the junction kept 9 bases outside the gene matches. Germline V gene data show CDR1 as SEHNR and CDR2 as FQNEAQ (reference sequence). The CDR3 runs 15 residues. The CDR3 region is CASSSFGQGTQPQHF. CDR3 DNA: TGTGCCAGCAGCTCATTTGGACAGGGAACACAGCCCCAGCATTTT. The full variable domain, its missing parts supplied by reference TRBV7-9 and TRBJ1-5, is DTGVSQNPRHKITKRGQNVTFRCDPISEHNRLYWYRQTLGQGPEFLTYFQNEAQLEKSRLLSDRFSAERPKGSFSTLEIQRTEQGDSAMYLCASSSFGQGTQPQHFGDGTRLSIL.

The J gene is TRBJ1-2, the V gene TRBV29-1; TRBD1 agrees at 8 bases. Germline V gene sequence: CDR1 SQVTM, CDR2 ANQGSEA. The CDR3 extends over 13 amino acids. Losses at the gene ends were 7 bases for V and 6 bases for J; bases not matched to a gene: 10. The CDR3 region is CSARTGQANGYTF. In DNA, the CDR3 is TGCAGCGCCCGGACAGGGCAAGCCAATGGCTACACCTTC.

DNA of the CDR3: TGCAGCGCCACCTCCGACGGGGGACAGGAAAAACTGTTTTTT. Translating it yields CSATSDGGQEKLFF. The V gene is TRBV29-1, the J gene TRBJ1-4; 7 bases line up with TRBD1. The CDR3 loop spans 14 amino acids. With 7 bases clipped from V and 8 bases from J, the junction kept 13 bases outside the gene matches. Germline lookup yields CDR1 SQVTM and CDR2 ANQGSEA.

This rearrangement joins TRBV18 to TRBJ1-3; unclear D gene. Deletions cut 5 bases from V and 2 bases from J, with 13 bases between. CDR1 KGHSH and CDR2 LQKENI come from the germline V gene. The CDR3 runs to 15 residues. CDR3 in DNA: TGTGCCAGCTCAGAGACGGGAGGGACTGGAAACACCATATATTTT. It is translated as CASSETGGTGNTIYF.

The V call is TRBV4-1, the J call TRBJ2-7, with 9 bases identical to TRBD2. With V trimmed by 3 bases and J by 0 bases, 6 bases remained unmatched. There are 16 residues in the CDR3. Per germline, CDR1 MGHRA and CDR2 YSYEKL. The CDR3 DNA follows: TGCGCCAGCAGCCAGATTGCTAGCGGGACCTCCTACGAGCAGTACTTC. Translating gives CASSQIASGTSYEQYF.

The chain is built from TRBV6-1 and TRBJ2-3; a possible D gene is TRBD1 (6 bases). Germline-derived CDR1 and CDR2 are MNHNS and SASEGT. V dropped 1 base and J dropped 1 base, with 15 bases sitting between them. CDR3 size: 17 residues. The CDR3 loop reads CASSEVLGGAGTDTQYF. CDR3 nucleotides: TGTGCCAGCAGTGAAGTATTAGGGGGAGCGGGCACAGATACGCAGTATTTT.

V gene TRBV6-1 combines with J gene TRBJ2-7; 7 nucleotides match TRBD1. The CDR3 is 12 amino acids. V lost 8 bases, J lost 2 bases, and 3 bases stayed unmatched. Germline V gene sequence: CDR1 MNHNS, CDR2 SASEGT. The CDR3 region is CASGQEAYEQYF. CDR3 sequence (DNA): TGTGCCAGCGGACAGGAGGCCTACGAGCAGTACTTC.

V gene TRBV6-5 combines with J gene TRBJ2-7; D not certain. Germline V gene data show CDR1 as MNHEY and CDR2 as SVGAGI. V was clipped by 7 bases and J by 3 bases, with 16 bases between them. The CDR3 consists of 14 residues. CDR3 nucleotides: TGTGCCAGCACACCCGAATTTGGGGTCTACGAGCAGTACTTC. Encoded protein: CASTPEFGVYEQYF.

V and J are TRBV6-5 and TRBJ2-7; possibly TRBD2 for D (5 bases). Trimming took off 0 bases at V and 0 bases at J, with 6 bases between the two ends. The CDR3 contains 14 residues. CDR1 MNHEY and CDR2 SVGAGI come from the germline V gene. The CDR3 nucleotides read TGTGCCAGCAGTTACTCGAGGGCCTCCTACGAGCAGTACTTC. Amino acids: CASSYSRASYEQYF.

The V call is TRBV29-1, the J call TRBJ1-1, with TRBD1 as a possible D gene (5 bases). Germline V CDR1 and CDR2: SQVTM, ANQGSEA. Trimming stripped 3 bases from V and 1 base from J, with 12 bases between. This CDR3 region has 14 residues. CDR3 sequence reads: CSVDYPGTNTEAFF. CDR3 DNA sequence: TGCAGCGTTGATTATCCGGGGACGAACACTGAAGCTTTCTTT.

This clone was recorded a few times. The genes are TRBV2 and TRBJ1-4; D not resolved. The CDR3 totals 13 residues. Germline CDR1 is SNHLY and CDR2 is FYNNEI. Between the trimmed V and J ends, which lost 7 bases and 7 bases, there was a span of 13 bases. The CDR3 sequence: CASTGGGVEKLFF. CDR3 in DNA: TGTGCCAGCACCGGAGGCGGTGTTGAAAAACTGTTTTTT.

The table lists this clone with a count of one. The chain employs TRBV7-9 and TRBJ1-5, with TRBD1 as a possible D gene (5 bases). Germline V gene lookup returns CDR1 SEHNR and CDR2 FQNEAQ (reference sequence). Trimming took 4 bases from V and 3 from J, leaving 16 bases between them. This CDR3 contains 16 residues. The CDR3 protein is CASSSLGGGYNQPQHF. In nucleotides, the CDR3 is TGTGCCAGCAGCTCTCTCGGGGGGGGATACAATCAGCCCCAGCATTTT. The full variable domain, with the rest looked up from reference TRBV7-9 and TRBJ1-5, is DTGVSQNPRHKITKRGQNVTFRCDPISEHNRLYWYRQTLGQGPEFLTYFQNEAQLEKSRLLSDRFSAERPKGSFSTLEIQRTEQGDSAMYLCASSSLGGGYNQPQHFGDGTRLSIL.

The gene calls are TRBV2 and TRBJ2-3; a weak D match, TRBD2 (6 bases). The V end was cut by 5 bases, the J end by 7 bases, with 16 bases between. Germline CDR1 SNHLY, CDR2 FYNNEI. CDR3 length: 14 residues. The CDR3 sequence is CASSLGTAQNTQYF. The CDR3 DNA follows: TGTGCCAGCAGTCTCGGGACTGCACAGAATACGCAGTATTTT.

The chain combines TRBV5-6 with TRBJ1-1; possibly TRBD1 for D (5 bases). Germline V lookup: CDR1 SGHDT, CDR2 YYEEEE. Trimming took 0 bases from V and 7 from J, leaving 13 bases between them. The CDR3 covers 14 residues. The CDR3 DNA follows: TGTGCCAGCAGCTTGGAAGGGACCCTCCTTGAAGCTTTCTTT. This encodes CASSLEGTLLEAFF.

The chain is built from TRBV7-9 and TRBJ2-7; D gene ambiguous. V lost 3 bases to trimming and J lost 7 bases, with 10 bases between them. The germline V gene encodes CDR1 SEHNR and CDR2 FQNEAQ (reference sequence). This CDR3 spans 12 amino acids. The CDR3 sequence: CASSFGDGEQYF. As DNA, the CDR3 is TGTGCCAGCAGCTTCGGAGACGGGGAGCAGTACTTC.

CDR3 protein: CASSTLAGQDEQFF. The CDR3 DNA follows: TGTGCCAGCAGCACCTTAGCTGGGCAGGATGAGCAGTTCTTC. The chain recombines TRBV6-5 with TRBJ2-1; D unclear. The V gene lost 6 bases and the J gene lost 8 bases, with 17 bases spanning the gap. The CDR3 extends over 14 amino acids. Germline V lookup: CDR1 MNHEY, CDR2 SVGAGI.

This clone was observed a few times. At one end, the junction sequence differs from germline, possibly due to a read error. The V call is TRBV7-6, the J call TRBJ2-7; D remains ambiguous. CDR3 length: 13 residues. Germline V lookup: CDR1 SGHVS, CDR2 FNYEAQ. The CDR3 nucleotides are TGTGCCAGCAGCCAAGATCACTCCTCCGAGCAGTACTTC. It translates to CASSQDHSSEQYF. The full variable domain, its missing parts supplied by reference TRBV7-6 and TRBJ2-7, is GAGVSQSPRYKVTKRGQDVALRCDPISGHVSLYWYRQALGQGPEFLTYFNYEAQQDKSGLPNDRFSAERPEGSISTLTIQRTEQRDSAMYRCASSQDHSSEQYFGPGTRLTVT.

The J gene is TRBJ2-7, the V gene TRBV27; possibly TRBD1 for D (6 bases). CDR3 length: 15 amino acids. Germline V lookup: CDR1 MNHEY, CDR2 SMNVEV (reference sequence). The V and J ends lost 3 bases and 2 bases respectively, with 14 bases between them. The CDR3 here is CASSFAGESPYEQYF. The CDR3 DNA follows: TGTGCCAGCAGTTTCGCAGGGGAAAGCCCCTACGAGCAGTACTTC.

The V gene is TRBV6-5, the J gene TRBJ2-2; D call uncertain. The V end was cut by 11 bases, the J end by 1 base, with 5 bases between. This CDR3 has 11 amino acids. Germline loops: CDR1 MNHEY, CDR2 SVGAGI. The CDR3 region is CAVGNTGELFF. The DNA for the CDR3 is TGTGCCGTCGGGAACACCGGGGAGCTGTTTTTT.